The rows below give T cell receptor beta chains drawn from one sample of a study of vaccination effects on CD4 cells after COVID-19. TCRdb's table, derived via immunoSEQ multiplex PCR, lists solely in-frame clones and lacks some. The sample lists more than 20,000 clones; 60% to 80% were seen once. These TCRs are of unknown antigen specificity. Here the sequenced sample was CD4+ T cells from PBMCs cultured with HCoV-NL63 spike peptides, taken before COVID-19 vaccination. The receptors derive from a human donor who had a prior SARS-CoV-2 infection. The CDR3 runs from the conserved cysteine through the conserved F or W. The order of the fields is J gene, V gene, clone size, D gene, CDR3 DNA, CDR3 protein. A D gene is named only where the DNA matches it firmly. Clone size is not always given. Where it is, it says once, few, many or a class for expanded clones.

TRBJ2-3	TRBV11-2	few	NA	TGTGCCAGCAAAATCACGCGGGGTACAGATACGCAGTATTTT	CASKITRGTDTQYF
TRBJ2-1	TRBV7-3	NA	TRBD2	TGTGCCAGCAGCTTACTCGGGATATTTGGGGCGGGAGGCCCCTACAATGAGCAGTTCTTC	CASSLLGIFGAGGPYNEQFF
TRBJ1-4	TRBV6-5	once	NA	TGTGCCAGCCTAAGGAGTACTAATGAAAAACTGTTTTTT	CASLRSTNEKLFF
TRBJ2-5	TRBV5-6	NA	NA	TGTGCCAGCAGCTCTACGACGTATGCAGGGGAAGAGACCCAGTACTTC	CASSSTTYAGEETQYF
TRBJ1-1	TRBV5-6	NA	NA	TGTGCCAGCAGCTTGGGACGTCAGACTGAAGCTTTCTTT	CASSLGRQTEAFF
TRBJ1-6	TRBV6-5	once	NA	TGTGCCAGCAAAGGCAGGGCTGGGTCACCCCTCCACTTT	CASKGRAGSPLHF
TRBJ2-7	TRBV9	NA	TRBD1	TGTGCCAGCAGCCCGGTTGGGACAGTCTCCTACGAGCAGTACTTC	CASSPVGTVSYEQYF
TRBJ2-1	TRBV5-1	once	TRBD2	TGCGCCAGCAGCTTGGTGGCTAGCGGGGGGTACAATGAGCAGTTCTTC	CASSLVASGGYNEQFF
TRBJ2-7	TRBV18	NA	TRBD1	TGTGCCAGCTCACAAGGACAGGAAGAGCAGTACTTC	CASSQGQEEQYF
TRBJ1-6	TRBV7-9	NA	NA	TGTGCCAGCAGCTTAAATTCGGAGTCACCCCTCCACTTT	CASSLNSESPLHF
TRBJ2-2	TRBV15	once	TRBD2	TGTGCCACCAGCAGAGAACGGGCGGGAGTCGGGGAGCTGTTTTTT	CATSRERAGVGELFF
TRBJ2-7	TRBV7-8	once	TRBD1	TGTGCCAGCAGCTTAGCGCGTTTGGGACAGGGTAGGTCGATAGCTTACGAGCAGTACTTC	CASSLARLGQGRSIAYEQYF
TRBJ1-1	TRBV10-3	NA	TRBD1	TGTGCCATCAAAATACAGGGGATGAACACTGAAGCTTTCTTT	CAIKIQGMNTEAFF
TRBJ1-6	TRBV7-8	NA	NA	TGTGCCAGCAGCTTAGCGCTAGGTGGGAATTCACCCCTCCACTTT	CASSLALGGNSPLHF
TRBJ2-3	TRBV15	NA	NA	TGTGCCACCAGCCATGGCGGGGAAGGGGCCCCAGATACGCAGTATTTT	CATSHGGEGAPDTQYF
TRBJ2-7	TRBV6-1	NA	NA	TGTGCCAGCAGTGAAGTCGCAGGTCTGAGGGAGCAGTACTTC	CASSEVAGLREQYF
TRBJ2-7	TRBV2	few	NA	TGTGCCAGCAGTAAGAACACCGGTGGACAGTACTACGAGCAGTACTTC	CASSKNTGGQYYEQYF
TRBJ2-3	TRBV21-1	NA	NA	TGTGCCAGCAGCAACGGAGCGGGGGATAGCACAGATACGCAGTATTTT	CASSNGAGDSTDTQYF
TRBJ1-5	TRBV19	NA	TRBD1	TGTGCCAGTAGTCTCGGGACAGGGGGCATTCAGCCCCAGCATTTT	CASSLGTGGIQPQHF
TRBJ1-4	TRBV21-1	NA	NA	TGTGCCAGCAGCAAAGCCATCCTGATATCCAGGGGGAGGGAAAAACTGTTTTTT	CASSKAILISRGREKLFF
TRBJ1-2	TRBV3-1/TRBV3-2	NA	TRBD1	TGTGCCAGCAGCCAAGGACAGGGGGGGGTCTATGGCTACACCTTC	CASSQGQGGVYGYTF
TRBJ2-3	TRBV10-3	NA	TRBD1	TGTGCCATCAGGGATCCGGGACAGGGTGGTGATACGCAGTATTTT	CAIRDPGQGGDTQYF
TRBJ2-5	TRBV5-1	NA	TRBD1	TGCGCCAGCAGCACCGGGACAGAGGACGTGACCCAGTACTTC	CASSTGTEDVTQYF
TRBJ1-1	TRBV9	NA	NA	TGTGCCAGCAGCGCGACAGTGTTGAACACTGAAGCTTTCTTT	CASSATVLNTEAFF
TRBJ2-2	TRBV7-9	NA	NA	TGTGCCAGCAGCCCAAACACCGGGGAGCTGTTTTTT	CASSPNTGELFF
TRBJ2-1	TRBV6-5	NA	NA	TGTGCCAGCAAAAGGGACTGGGGCTCCTACAATGAGCAGTTCTTC	CASKRDWGSYNEQFF
TRBJ1-2	TRBV6-5	NA	NA	TGTGCCAGCAGTTCTATTAACATACAGACCCGATTCTTC	CASSSINIQTRFF
TRBJ2-7	TRBV7-8	NA	TRBD1	TGTGCCAGCAGCCACCTACCGGGACAGGGGGCTTACGAGCAGTACTTC	CASSHLPGQGAYEQYF
TRBJ1-1	TRBV19	NA	NA	TGTGCCAGTAGTGGGGGGAGGGGTGGAAGAGTCTCTGAAGCTTTCTTT	CASSGGRGGRVSEAFF
TRBJ2-3	TRBV4-1	NA	TRBD2	TGCGCCAGCAGCCAAGTCGGCGGGAGGGCCGGAGATACGCAGTATTTT	CASSQVGGRAGDTQYF
TRBJ2-2	TRBV7-3	NA	NA	TGTGCCAGCAGCTTAACGTTTGCGGGAGGGGAGCTGTTTTTT	CASSLTFAGGELFF
TRBJ2-7	TRBV5-1	NA	NA	TGCGCCAGCAGCTTGGTGGCCGCGGGGTCCTACGAGCAGTACTTC	CASSLVAAGSYEQYF
TRBJ1-3	TRBV11-2	NA	NA	TGTGCCAGCAGCCCGAATCCGATGGGGTCTGGAAACACCATATATTTT	CASSPNPMGSGNTIYF
TRBJ1-4	TRBV6-6	NA	NA	TGTGCCAGCAGTTACTCCCGGGAGGCAGCCGAAAAACTGTTTTTT	CASSYSREAAEKLFF
TRBJ1-5	TRBV30	once	NA	TGTGCCTGGCAAACAGGGAGGATGGTTCATTTT	CAWQTGRMVHF
TRBJ2-1	TRBV5-6	NA	NA	TGTGCCAGCAGCTTGGTGACCGCCGGGATTGAGCAGTTCTTC	CASSLVTAGIEQFF
TRBJ2-7	TRBV2	NA	NA	TGTGCCAGCAGAGAAGTTGACTACGAGCAGTACTTC	CASREVDYEQYF
TRBJ2-7	TRBV3-1/TRBV3-2	NA	NA	TGTGCCAGCAGCCAAGGGACCCCACTGACAGGGAGGAACCACGAGCAGTACTTC	CASSQGTPLTGRNHEQYF
TRBJ1-1	TRBV18	NA	NA	TGTGCCAGCTCACCGGAGGTGAACACTGAAGCTTTCTTT	CASSPEVNTEAFF
TRBJ2-1	TRBV4-1	NA	TRBD2	TGCGCCAGCAGCCAAGGCTCAGCGGGGGGAGGGTACAATGAGCAGTTCTTC	CASSQGSAGGGYNEQFF
TRBJ2-3	TRBV4-2	NA	NA	TGTGCCAGCAGCCAAGTGGACGGAAGCACAGATACGCAGTATTTT	CASSQVDGSTDTQYF
TRBJ1-6	TRBV6-2/TRBV6-3	NA	NA	TGTGCCAGCAGCGGTCCATTGAATTCACCCCTCCACTTT	CASSGPLNSPLHF
TRBJ2-1	TRBV4-3	NA	TRBD2	TGCGCCAGCAGCCAAGATCCTCTGACTAGCGGTCGGCTCCCCCTATACAATGAGCAGTTCTTC	CASSQDPLTSGRLPLYNEQFF
TRBJ1-1	TRBV4-3	few	TRBD1	TGCGCCAGCAGCCAAGTACAGGGGGCGAACACTGAAGCTTTCTTT	CASSQVQGANTEAFF
TRBJ2-7	TRBV30	NA	NA	TGTGCCTGCCGTCTGATTGGGCAGAGCTCCTACGAGCAGTACTTC	CACRLIGQSSYEQYF
TRBJ2-1	TRBV4-3	NA	TRBD2	TGCGCCAGCAGCCTCTCGACGACTAGCGGGAGTTCCAATGAGCAGTTCTTC	CASSLSTTSGSSNEQFF
TRBJ1-6	TRBV2	NA	NA	TGTGCCAGCCTCAACATCCGTGGGGGATCACCCCTCCACTTT	CASLNIRGGSPLHF
TRBJ2-7	TRBV7-2	once	TRBD2	TGTGCCACCTCCGGGACTAGCGGGAGTATGTACGAGCAGTACTTC	CATSGTSGSMYEQYF
TRBJ2-3	TRBV7-9	few	TRBD1	TGTGCCAGCAGCGCCGGGACAGGGGCTCTCGGGGATACGCAGTATTTT	CASSAGTGALGDTQYF
TRBJ1-1	TRBV5-5	NA	NA	TGTGCCAGCAGCTTGGTTCCAGGAAACACTGAAGCTTTCTTT	CASSLVPGNTEAFF
TRBJ2-3	TRBV4-3	NA	NA	TGCGCCAGCAGCCAAGATGTGGGCACAGATACGCAGTATTTT	CASSQDVGTDTQYF
TRBJ2-5	TRBV12-5	NA	TRBD1	TGTGCTAGTGGTTTGGTACTTTTTTTCGGTGGGACAGGGAACCAAGAGACCCAGTACTTC	CASGLVLFFGGTGNQETQYF
TRBJ2-3	TRBV6-2/TRBV6-3	NA	NA	TGTGCCAGCAGTTACACGGAGTATACGCAGTATTTT	CASSYTEYTQYF
TRBJ2-1	TRBV12-5	once	NA	TGTGCTAGTGGTTTGTTCACCCGCGGAGAGCAGTTCTTC	CASGLFTRGEQFF
TRBJ1-4	TRBV18	NA	TRBD1	TGTGCCAGCTCACCTGACACAGGGGGCGGTGAAAAACTGTTTTTT	CASSPDTGGGEKLFF